The 15 T cell receptor beta chains reported below all come from one sample, sequenced in a study of long-term antiretroviral therapy in people with HIV. Survey level was the resolution at which the v3.0 immunoSEQ assay ran. Profiled with immunoSEQ multiplex PCR; TCRdb holds only in-frame clones, not every one. The table has 10,000 or so clones, around 73% seen once; the top ten hold over 11%. The material sequenced was unsorted PBMCs, taken 0.4 years before starting antiretroviral therapy. These receptors were obtained from a man aged 30 to 45 with HIV.

The rearrangement links TRBV30 to TRBJ2-7; 9 bases fit TRBD2. V was clipped by 1 base and J by 6 bases; unmatched bases: 7. This CDR3 is 14 amino acids long. Germline CDR1 GTSNPN, CDR2 SVGIG (reference sequence). This CDR3 reads CAWSEVAGVLEQYF. CDR3 sequence (DNA): TGTGCCTGGAGTGAGGTAGCGGGAGTGCTCGAGCAGTACTTC.

This chain joins TRBV7-6 and TRBJ2-7; D is uncertain. This CDR3 has 12 residues. From germline, CDR1 is SGHVS and CDR2 FNYEAQ. The V end was cut by 3 bases, the J end by 4 bases, with 7 bases between. CDR3 amino acids: CASSFVGYEQYF. For the CDR3, the DNA is TGTGCCAGCAGCTTCGTAGGGTACGAGCAGTACTTC.

In this sample, this clone turned up a few times. V gene TRBV6-1 combines with J gene TRBJ1-3; D uncertain. Per germline, CDR1 MNHNS and CDR2 SASEGT. Between the trimmed V and J ends, which lost 4 bases and 3 bases, there was a span of 4 bases. The CDR3 has 12 residues. This CDR3 reads CASSGDGNTIYF. In nucleotides, the CDR3 is TGTGCCAGCAGTGGGGATGGAAACACCATATATTTT.

The chain recombines TRBV29-1 with TRBJ2-7; 9 nucleotides match TRBD1. The CDR3 covers 12 residues. Germline loops: CDR1 SQVTM, CDR2 ANQGSEA. V gave up 7 bases and J gave up 4 bases; unmatched junction bases: 5. CDR3 protein: CSAGTGIYEQYF. Written as DNA, the CDR3 is TGCAGCGCCGGGACAGGGATATACGAGCAGTACTTC.

The chain recombines TRBV5-1 with TRBJ2-3; 7 bases agree with TRBD2. Trimming at V came to 6 bases and at J to 5 bases, leaving 3 bases not matched to a gene. Germline V gives CDR1 SGHRS, CDR2 YFSETQ. This CDR3 is 12 amino acids long. CDR3 DNA sequence: TGCGCCAGCACGGGGGGACTAGATACGCAGTATTTT. Its protein is CASTGGLDTQYF.

In its sample, this clone was seen a few times. The gene calls are TRBV9 and TRBJ1-1, with a tentative D call TRBD1 (5 bases). The germline V and J ends were trimmed by 4 bases and 1 base, with 11 bases remaining between them. The CDR3 covers 14 residues. Germline V gives CDR1 SGDLS, CDR2 YYNGEE. The CDR3 coding sequence is TGTGCCAGCAGCCCTGATCAGGGGAACACTGAAGCTTTCTTT. As protein: CASSPDQGNTEAFF. Full variable domain (rest looked up from reference TRBV9 and TRBJ1-1): DSGVTQTPKHLITATGQRVTLRCSPRSGDLSVYWYQQSLDQGLQFLIQYYNGEERAKGNILERFSAQQFPDLHSELNLSSLELGDSALYFCASSPDQGNTEAFFGQGTRLTVV.

This clone has only one observation. The J gene is TRBJ2-6, the V gene TRBV4-3, with a weak D call TRBD1 (6 bases). Per germline, CDR1 LGHNA and CDR2 YSLEER. CDR3 length equals 16 residues. V lost 2 bases, J lost 4 bases, and 12 bases lay in between. The CDR3 region has the DNA TGCGCCAGCAGCCAAATCAGGGGCACAGGGGCCAACGTCCTGACTTTC. This gives the protein CASSQIRGTGANVLTF.

This chain uses TRBV29-1 with TRBJ1-5; the D is unclear. This CDR3 has 14 residues. Between the trimmed V and J ends, which lost 4 bases and 6 bases, there was a span of 16 bases. Germline assignment: CDR1 SQVTM and CDR2 ANQGSEA. For the CDR3, the DNA is TGCAGCGTTGCCGTCGGTAGTGGTGGTCAGCCCCAGCATTTT. This translates into CSVAVGSGGQPQHF.

V and J are TRBV7-9 and TRBJ2-2; 14 nucleotides line up with TRBD2. This CDR3 contains 17 residues. CDR1 and CDR2 (germline): SEHNR, FQNEAQ (reference sequence). V shed 5 bases, J shed 6 bases, and the junction held 8 bases outside the gene matches. In DNA, the CDR3 is TGTGCCAGCAGCCGGGGGACTAGCGGGAGAGTCGCCGGGGAGCTGTTTTTT. As protein: CASSRGTSGRVAGELFF.

V and J are TRBV2 and TRBJ1-2, with D hard to call. With 6 bases removed from V and 2 bases from J, the gap between germline ends came to 13 bases. The CDR3 length is 14 residues. Germline assignment: CDR1 SNHLY and CDR2 FYNNEI. CDR3 in amino acids: CASSKMGLNYGYTF. CDR3 nucleotides: TGTGCCAGCAGCAAAATGGGTTTGAACTATGGCTACACCTTC.

The chain combines TRBV9 with TRBJ2-7; D ambiguous. The V and J ends lost 0 bases and 7 bases respectively, with 11 bases between them. CDR3 length: 13 amino acids. Germline loops: CDR1 SGDLS, CDR2 YYNGEE. The CDR3 loop reads CASSVVVYEEQYF. As DNA, the CDR3 is TGTGCCAGCAGCGTAGTGGTCTATGAGGAGCAGTACTTC.

This clone rates as large. The chain carries TRBV10-3 and TRBJ2-7; no definite D call. Germline values: CDR1 ENHRY, CDR2 SYGVKD. The CDR3 covers 11 residues. The germline V and J ends were trimmed by 4 bases and 6 bases, with 7 bases remaining between them. The CDR3 reads CAISGPGEQYF. The CDR3, as DNA: TGTGCCATCAGTGGGCCCGGCGAGCAGTACTTC.

This clone was found a few times. V gene TRBV5-1 combines with J gene TRBJ2-7; 8 bases are a match to TRBD1. Germline-derived CDR1 and CDR2 are SGHRS and YFSETQ. The V segment lost 0 bases and the J segment 1 base; nucleotides outside the gene matches: 3. CDR3 size: 15 residues. CDR3 loop: CASSLARTGSYEQYF. In DNA, the CDR3 is TGCGCCAGCAGCTTGGCTCGGACAGGGTCCTACGAGCAGTACTTC.

The V and J genes are TRBV27 and TRBJ2-1; tentative D call: TRBD2 (6 bases). The length of the CDR3 is 13 residues. V lost 5 bases to trimming and J lost 6 bases, with 11 bases between them. Germline values: CDR1 MNHEY, CDR2 SMNVEV (reference sequence). This chain's CDR3 is CASSGGLRNEQFF. The CDR3 DNA follows: TGTGCCAGCAGTGGGGGACTCCGCAATGAGCAGTTCTTC.

The chain is built from TRBV5-6 and TRBJ2-1, with D perhaps matching TRBD1 or TRBD2 (6 bases each). CDR1 and CDR2 (germline): SGHDT, YYEEEE. V was trimmed by 7 bases and J by 0 bases, leaving 14 bases between them. The CDR3 extends over 15 amino acids. CDR3: CASLGGKISYNEQFF. Written as DNA, the CDR3 is TGTGCCAGCCTAGGGGGGAAAATCTCCTACAATGAGCAGTTCTTC. The whole variable domain, remainder taken from reference TRBV5-6 and TRBJ2-1, is DAGVTQSPTHLIKTRGQQVTLRCSPKSGHDTVSWYQQALGQGPQFIFQYYEEEERQRGNFPDRFSGHQFPNYSSELNVNALLLGDSALYLCASLGGKISYNEQFFGPGTRLTVL.